Listed below are T cell receptor beta chains from one sample, sequenced in a study of spatial heterogeneity in lung cancer. TCRdb re-derived calls from the 5' RACE reads in MiXCR, one entry per CDR3 protein. The repertoire consists of approximately 11,000 distinct CDR3 sequences, with around 3.6% occurring once and the leading ten covering 6% to 9.5%. This sample comprised normal lung tissue next to the tumor, obtained at surgery. The origin of the receptors is a male donor with early-stage non-small cell lung cancer. Each CDR3 is given without its conserved first and last residue.

V gene	J gene	CDR3 protein
TRBV6-2/TRBV6-3	TRBJ2-6	ASSYPPGGGGPSGANVLT
TRBV27	TRBJ1-3	ASSLAGRSGNTIY
TRBV18	TRBJ2-7	ASSPPQGGPYEQY
TRBV7-6	TRBJ2-1	ASSLSGTGGGQEQF
TRBV7-9	TRBJ1-4	ASSGQTEKLF
TRBV7-2	TRBJ2-3	ASSQYTDTQY
TRBV7-9	TRBJ1-1	ASSFETGAEAF
TRBV29-1	TRBJ1-5	SVEDRTNSNQPQH
TRBV5-6	TRBJ2-7	ARLTESYEQY
TRBV7-9	TRBJ1-5	ASSLGSDGNQPQH
TRBV27	TRBJ2-2	ASSPTGESGELF
TRBV7-3	TRBJ2-3	ASSLGGTDTQY
TRBV2	TRBJ1-5	ASSDPTGEVGQPQH
TRBV5-5	TRBJ1-6	ASSLQGLRDSPLH
TRBV12-3/TRBV12-4	TRBJ1-1	ASSLQGGSRSTEAF
TRBV19	TRBJ2-5	ASSPGLAIWGETQY
TRBV6-1	TRBJ2-6	ASSKDSSSGANVLT
TRBV5-4	TRBJ1-5	ASSLAFLIRGRRNQPQH
TRBV6-5	TRBJ2-6	ASSSGANVLT
TRBV29-1	TRBJ2-5	SVSGLIPETQY
TRBV6-6	TRBJ2-7	ASSYSGGVGYEQY
TRBV28	TRBJ2-7	ASSPTGQMYEQY
TRBV20-1	TRBJ1-1	SPTTMGRDTEAF
TRBV6-2/TRBV6-3	TRBJ2-1	ASSYDWGRALDEQF
TRBV12-5	TRBJ2-7	ASGLVIGDREVVSSYEQY
TRBV28	TRBJ2-1	ASIKRMGASGTNNEQF
TRBV28	TRBJ2-2	ASNVPEGAGTGELF
TRBV6-5	TRBJ1-1	ASSAGRTEAF
TRBV6-5	TRBJ2-3	ASSVLERSTDTQY
TRBV5-6	TRBJ1-1	ASSFNTEAF
TRBV7-2	TRBJ2-3	ASSFRGSGTDTQY
TRBV5-1	TRBJ1-6	ASSWNGQGANSPLH
TRBV20-1	TRBJ2-6	SALRHGSGANVLT
TRBV20-1	TRBJ1-2	SARDDGGAHGYT
TRBV6-6	TRBJ2-1	ASSYRGQGSNEQF
TRBV4-2	TRBJ1-2	ASSQDLGGLPNYGYT
TRBV2	TRBJ1-3	ASSGKISGNTIY
TRBV28	TRBJ2-1	ATFLSGAYNEQF
TRBV28	TRBJ2-1	ASLWAGGRNEQF
TRBV9	TRBJ2-7	ASSVVGTGIADEQY
TRBV7-2	TRBJ1-1	ASSLAGDTEAF
TRBV5-6	TRBJ2-3	ASSLVGSLGGGDTQY
TRBV7-9	TRBJ1-5	ASSMDDQPQH
TRBV27	TRBJ2-7	ASSLRQGTDEQY
TRBV20-1	TRBJ2-3	SAPDRGEGTDTQY
TRBV10-3	TRBJ1-1	AISERGMNTEAF
TRBV20-1	TRBJ2-7	SAREDTSFYEQY
TRBV7-8	TRBJ2-2	ASSFAAGGGTGELF
TRBV7-2	TRBJ2-5	ASSSGGEYQETQY
TRBV2	TRBJ1-3	ASRNQGASSGNTIY
TRBV4-3	TRBJ2-1	ASSHSLAVYNEQF